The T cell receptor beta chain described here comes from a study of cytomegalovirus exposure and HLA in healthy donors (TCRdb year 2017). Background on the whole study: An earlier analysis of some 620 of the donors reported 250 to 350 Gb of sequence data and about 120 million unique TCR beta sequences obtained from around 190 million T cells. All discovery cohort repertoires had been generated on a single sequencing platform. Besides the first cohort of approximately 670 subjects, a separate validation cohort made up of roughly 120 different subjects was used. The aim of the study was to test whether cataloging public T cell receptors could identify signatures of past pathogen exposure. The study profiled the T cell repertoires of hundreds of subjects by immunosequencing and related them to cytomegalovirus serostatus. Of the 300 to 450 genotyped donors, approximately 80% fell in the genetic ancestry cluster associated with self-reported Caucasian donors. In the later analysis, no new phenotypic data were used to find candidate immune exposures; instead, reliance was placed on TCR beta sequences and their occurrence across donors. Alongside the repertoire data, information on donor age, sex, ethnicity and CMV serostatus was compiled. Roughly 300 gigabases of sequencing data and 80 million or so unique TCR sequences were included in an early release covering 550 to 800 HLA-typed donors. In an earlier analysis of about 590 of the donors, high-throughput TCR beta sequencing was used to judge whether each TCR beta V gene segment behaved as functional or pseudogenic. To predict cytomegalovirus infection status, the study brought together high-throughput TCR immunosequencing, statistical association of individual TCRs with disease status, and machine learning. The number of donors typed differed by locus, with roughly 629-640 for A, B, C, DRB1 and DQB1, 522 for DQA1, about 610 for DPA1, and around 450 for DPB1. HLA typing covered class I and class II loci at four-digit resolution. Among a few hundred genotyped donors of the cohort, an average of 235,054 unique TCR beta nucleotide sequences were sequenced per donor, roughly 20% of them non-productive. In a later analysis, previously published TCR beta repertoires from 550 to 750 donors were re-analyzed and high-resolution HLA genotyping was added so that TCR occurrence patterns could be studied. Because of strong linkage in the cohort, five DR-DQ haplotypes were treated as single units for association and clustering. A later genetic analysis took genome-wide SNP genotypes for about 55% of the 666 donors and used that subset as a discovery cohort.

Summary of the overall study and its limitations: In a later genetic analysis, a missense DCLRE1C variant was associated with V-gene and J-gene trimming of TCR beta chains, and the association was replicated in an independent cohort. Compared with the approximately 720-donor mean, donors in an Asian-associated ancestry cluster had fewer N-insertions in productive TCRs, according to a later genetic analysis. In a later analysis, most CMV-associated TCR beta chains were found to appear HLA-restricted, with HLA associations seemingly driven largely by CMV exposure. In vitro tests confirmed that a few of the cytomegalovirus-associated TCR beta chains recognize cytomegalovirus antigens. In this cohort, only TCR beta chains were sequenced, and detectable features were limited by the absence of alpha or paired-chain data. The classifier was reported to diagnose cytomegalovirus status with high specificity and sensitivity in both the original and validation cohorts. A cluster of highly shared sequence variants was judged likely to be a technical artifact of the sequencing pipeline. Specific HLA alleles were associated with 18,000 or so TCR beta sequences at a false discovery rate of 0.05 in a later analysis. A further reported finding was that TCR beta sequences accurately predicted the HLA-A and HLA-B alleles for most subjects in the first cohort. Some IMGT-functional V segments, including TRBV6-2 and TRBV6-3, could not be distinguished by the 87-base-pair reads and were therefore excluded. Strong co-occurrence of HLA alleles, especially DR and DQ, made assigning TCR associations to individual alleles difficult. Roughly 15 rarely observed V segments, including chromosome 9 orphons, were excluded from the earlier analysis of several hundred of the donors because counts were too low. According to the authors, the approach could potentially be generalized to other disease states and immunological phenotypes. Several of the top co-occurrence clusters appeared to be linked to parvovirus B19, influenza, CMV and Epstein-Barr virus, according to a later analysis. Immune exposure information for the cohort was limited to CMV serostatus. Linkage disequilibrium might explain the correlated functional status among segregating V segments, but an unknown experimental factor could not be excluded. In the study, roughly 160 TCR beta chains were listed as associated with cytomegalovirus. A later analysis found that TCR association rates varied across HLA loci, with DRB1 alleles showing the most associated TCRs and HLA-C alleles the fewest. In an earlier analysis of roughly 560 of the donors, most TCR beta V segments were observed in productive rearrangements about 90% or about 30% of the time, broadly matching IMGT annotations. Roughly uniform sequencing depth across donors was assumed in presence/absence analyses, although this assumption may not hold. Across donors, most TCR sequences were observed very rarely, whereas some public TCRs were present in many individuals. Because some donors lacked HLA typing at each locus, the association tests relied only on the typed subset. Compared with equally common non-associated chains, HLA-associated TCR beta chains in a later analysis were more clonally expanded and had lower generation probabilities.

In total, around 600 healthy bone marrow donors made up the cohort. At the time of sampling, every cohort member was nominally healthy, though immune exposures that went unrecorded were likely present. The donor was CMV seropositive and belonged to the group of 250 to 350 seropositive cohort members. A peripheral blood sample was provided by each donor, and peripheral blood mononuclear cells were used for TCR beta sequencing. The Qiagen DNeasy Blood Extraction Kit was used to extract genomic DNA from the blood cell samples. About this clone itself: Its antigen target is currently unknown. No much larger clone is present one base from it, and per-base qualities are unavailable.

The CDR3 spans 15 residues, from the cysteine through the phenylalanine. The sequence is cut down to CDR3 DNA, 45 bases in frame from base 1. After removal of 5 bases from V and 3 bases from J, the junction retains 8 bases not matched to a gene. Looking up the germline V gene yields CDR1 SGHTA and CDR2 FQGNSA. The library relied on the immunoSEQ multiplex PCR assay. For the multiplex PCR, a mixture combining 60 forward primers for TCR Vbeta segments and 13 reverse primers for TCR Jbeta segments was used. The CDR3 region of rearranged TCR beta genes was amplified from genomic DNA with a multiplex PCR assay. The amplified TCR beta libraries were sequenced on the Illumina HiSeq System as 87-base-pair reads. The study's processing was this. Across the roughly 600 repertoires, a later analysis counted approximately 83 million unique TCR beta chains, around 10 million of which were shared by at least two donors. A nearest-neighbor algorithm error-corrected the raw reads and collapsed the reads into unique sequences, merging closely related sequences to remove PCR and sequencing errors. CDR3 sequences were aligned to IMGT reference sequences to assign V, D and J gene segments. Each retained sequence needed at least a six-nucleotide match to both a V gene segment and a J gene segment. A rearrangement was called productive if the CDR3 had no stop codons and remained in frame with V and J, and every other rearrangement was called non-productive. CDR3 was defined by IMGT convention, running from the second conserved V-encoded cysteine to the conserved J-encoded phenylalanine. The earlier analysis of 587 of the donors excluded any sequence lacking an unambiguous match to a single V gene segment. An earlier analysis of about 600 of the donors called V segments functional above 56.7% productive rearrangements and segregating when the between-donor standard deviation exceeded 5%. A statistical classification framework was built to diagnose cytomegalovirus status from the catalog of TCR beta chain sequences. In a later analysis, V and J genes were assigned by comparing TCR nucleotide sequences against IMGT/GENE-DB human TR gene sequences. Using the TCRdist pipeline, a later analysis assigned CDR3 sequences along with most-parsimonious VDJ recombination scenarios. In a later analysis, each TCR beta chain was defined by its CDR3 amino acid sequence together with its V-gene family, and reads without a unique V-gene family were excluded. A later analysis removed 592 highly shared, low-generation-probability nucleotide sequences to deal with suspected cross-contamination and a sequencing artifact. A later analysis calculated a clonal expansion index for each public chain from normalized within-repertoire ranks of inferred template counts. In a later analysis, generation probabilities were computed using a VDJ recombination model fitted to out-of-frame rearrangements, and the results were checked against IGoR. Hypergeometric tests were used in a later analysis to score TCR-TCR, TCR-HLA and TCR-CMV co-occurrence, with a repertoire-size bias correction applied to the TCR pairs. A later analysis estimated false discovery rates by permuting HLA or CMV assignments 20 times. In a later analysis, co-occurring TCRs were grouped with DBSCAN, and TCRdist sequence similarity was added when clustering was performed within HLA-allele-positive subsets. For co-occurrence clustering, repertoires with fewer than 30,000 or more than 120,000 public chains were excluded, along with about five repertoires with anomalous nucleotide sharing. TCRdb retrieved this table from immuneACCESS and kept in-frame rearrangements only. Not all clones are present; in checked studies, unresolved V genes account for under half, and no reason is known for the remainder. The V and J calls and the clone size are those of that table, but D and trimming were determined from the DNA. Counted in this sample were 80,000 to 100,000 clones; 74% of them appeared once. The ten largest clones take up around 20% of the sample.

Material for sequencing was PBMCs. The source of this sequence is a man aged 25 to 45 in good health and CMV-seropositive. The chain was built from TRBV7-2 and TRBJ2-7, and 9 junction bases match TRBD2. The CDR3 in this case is CASSESSGVYYEQYF. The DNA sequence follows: TGTGCCAGCAGCGAGTCTAGCGGGGTTTACTACGAGCAGTACTTC.